The 8 T cell receptor beta chains presented below share a single source sample, sequenced in a study of cytomegalovirus exposure and HLA in healthy donors. PCR involved 60 Vbeta and 13 Jbeta primers. Only in-frame clones appear in the TCRdb table, and some are missing; sequencing was by immunoSEQ multiplex PCR. The sample contains around 200,000 clones, roughly 82% of which appear only once. Sequenced input: PBMCs. Source of these receptors: a girl aged 2 to 10 in good health and CMV-seropositive.

This sequence joins TRBV2 and TRBJ1-5; D remains unclear. CDR1 is SNHLY, CDR2 FYNNEI, per germline. The CDR3 is made up of 14 amino acids. The V gene lost 2 bases and the J gene lost 9 bases, with 14 bases spanning the gap. The CDR3 reads CASSERRDRSPQHF. CDR3 nucleotide sequence: TGTGCCAGCAGTGAAAGGAGGGATCGATCGCCCCAGCATTTT.

This rearrangement joins TRBV6-1 to TRBJ1-2, with D unresolved. The CDR3 consists of 14 residues. V dropped 4 bases and J dropped 2 bases, with 11 bases sitting between them. Germline CDR1 reads MNHNS; CDR2 reads SASEGT. The CDR3 reads CASSGYQLNYGYTF. CDR3 in DNA: TGTGCCAGCAGTGGATATCAGTTGAACTATGGCTACACCTTC.

The table lists this clone with a count of one. The V gene is TRBV15, the J gene TRBJ1-2; D might be TRBD1 (6 bases). The CDR3 totals 13 residues. V gave up 3 bases and J gave up 4 bases, with 9 bases separating them. The germline V gene has CDR1 LNHNV and CDR2 YYDKDF (reference sequence). The CDR3 loop is CATSRDSFYGYTF. In DNA form, the CDR3 reads TGTGCCACCAGCAGGGACAGCTTCTATGGCTACACCTTC. Combining the CDR3 with reference TRBV15 and TRBJ1-2 gives the whole variable domain DAMVIQNPRYQVTQFGKPVTLSCSQTLNHNVMYWYQQKSSQAPKLLFHYYDKDFNNEADTPDNFQSRRPNTSFCFLDIRSPGLGDTAMYLCATSRDSFYGYTFGSGTRLTVV.

The rearrangement joins TRBV30 to TRBJ1-1; D ambiguous. Trimming removed 4 bases from V and 2 bases from J, with 11 bases in between. The CDR3 contains 13 residues. Germline values: CDR1 GTSNPN, CDR2 SVGIG (reference sequence). DNA of the CDR3: TGTGCCTGGAAGTCCGGGTTAAACACTGAAGCTTTCTTT. Translation: CAWKSGLNTEAFF.

This clone was recorded only once. V is TRBV27 and J is TRBJ2-3, with 9 bases that match TRBD2. This CDR3 contains 16 residues. V lost 2 bases and J lost 4; bases outside the gene matches: 7. The germline V gene has CDR1 MNHEY and CDR2 SMNVEV (reference sequence). The CDR3 loop reads CASSLTLAGDADTQYF. DNA of the CDR3: TGTGCCAGCAGTTTAACCTTAGCGGGAGACGCAGATACGCAGTATTTT.

The chain employs TRBV6-1 and TRBJ2-7, with 8 bases identical to TRBD1. The CDR3 spans 14 residues. V lost 8 bases to trimming and J lost 1 base; unmatched junction nucleotides: 7. Germline CDR1 and CDR2: MNHNS and SASEGT. CDR3: CASRTGIASYEQYF. CDR3 in DNA: TGTGCCAGCCGGACAGGGATAGCATCCTACGAGCAGTACTTC.

V is TRBV27 and J is TRBJ2-7; no firm D call. V gave up 0 bases and J gave up 2 bases, with 5 bases separating them. The germline V gene encodes CDR1 MNHEY and CDR2 SMNVEV (reference sequence). This CDR3 region has 13 residues. The CDR3 nucleotides are TGTGCCAGCAGTTTATCCACAGCCTACGAGCAGTACTTC. As protein: CASSLSTAYEQYF.

The chain has TRBV10-2 and TRBJ2-2, with TRBD1 matching 9 bases. CDR3 size: 17 residues. Germline V gene data show CDR1 as WSHSY and CDR2 as SAAADI. Unmatched junction bases numbered 14, after V lost 10 bases and J lost 2 bases. The CDR3 region is CATEGNRGRLNTGELFF. The CDR3 DNA sequence: TGCGCCACCGAGGGGAACAGGGGGCGCCTTAACACCGGGGAGCTGTTTTTT.